This T cell receptor beta chain is drawn from a study of identical twins. This CDR3 is 13 amino acids long. Germline CDR1 and CDR2: SGDLS and YYNGEE. J gave up 5 bases and V 7 bases, and 6 bases lay outside the gene matches. TCRdb analysed the 5' RACE reads with MiXCR anew, one entry per CDR3 protein. The sample has about 660,000 distinct CDR3 sequences, around 8.3% seen once. This clonotype occurred many times. The same sample was also used in a study of yellow fever vaccine responses in identical twins.

The sequence derives from a woman aged 18-29 years in good health. What was sequenced was PBMCs. This chain connects TRBV9 to TRBJ2-3, with TRBD2 identical over 8 bases. CDR3 in amino acids: CASASGGEDTQYF. The CDR3 bases are TGTGCCAGCGCGTCGGGGGGGGAAGATACGCAGTATTTT.